The TCR beta chain described here comes from a study of regulatory T cells in long-lasting Graves disease. Time point noted: newly diagnosed GD, antithyroid drugs for less than 3 months. PBMC RNA served as the TCR library source. Construction of TCR beta libraries relied on iRepertoire HTBI primers and on Arm-PCR targeting CDR3 regions. MiXCR was run by TCRdb on the multiplex PCR reads, yielding one entry per CDR3 protein. The data hold 450,000 to 700,000 distinct CDR3 sequences, with about 13% observed a single time. Trimming removed 5 bases at V and 5 bases at J, with 16 bases between. The CDR3 contains 14 residues. CDR1 and CDR2 (germline): MDHEN, SYDVKM. This sample was shared with a second study, whose subject was T cells in Graves' hyperthyroidism and ophthalmopathy.

Sample: peripheral blood mononuclear cells (PBMCs), taken at new diagnosis, from a patient treated with antithyroid drugs. The receptor was isolated from a man in his thirties or forties with Graves disease. The chain is built from TRBV28 and TRBJ2-7; no clear D. The CDR3 loop reads CASSPHGLGNEQYF. CDR3 bases: TGTGCCAGCAGTCCCCATGGGTTGGGGAACGAGCAGTACTTC.